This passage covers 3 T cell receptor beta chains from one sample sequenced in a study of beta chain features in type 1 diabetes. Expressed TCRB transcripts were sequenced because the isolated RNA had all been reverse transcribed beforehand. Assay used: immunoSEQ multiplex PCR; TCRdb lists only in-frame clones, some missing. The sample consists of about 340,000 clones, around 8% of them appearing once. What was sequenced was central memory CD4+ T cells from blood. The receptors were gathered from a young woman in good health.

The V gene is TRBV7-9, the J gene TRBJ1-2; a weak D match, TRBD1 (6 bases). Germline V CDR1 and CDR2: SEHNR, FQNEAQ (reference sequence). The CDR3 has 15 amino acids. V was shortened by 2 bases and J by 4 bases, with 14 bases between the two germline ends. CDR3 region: CASSLRGAYPYGYTF. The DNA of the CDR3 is TGTGCCAGCAGCTTAAGGGGGGCGTACCCCTATGGCTACACCTTC.

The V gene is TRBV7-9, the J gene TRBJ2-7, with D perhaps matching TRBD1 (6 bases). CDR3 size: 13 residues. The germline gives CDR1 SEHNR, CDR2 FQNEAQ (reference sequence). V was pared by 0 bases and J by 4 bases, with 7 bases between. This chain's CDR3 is CASSLATGYEQYF. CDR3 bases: TGTGCCAGCAGCTTAGCGACAGGATACGAGCAGTACTTC.

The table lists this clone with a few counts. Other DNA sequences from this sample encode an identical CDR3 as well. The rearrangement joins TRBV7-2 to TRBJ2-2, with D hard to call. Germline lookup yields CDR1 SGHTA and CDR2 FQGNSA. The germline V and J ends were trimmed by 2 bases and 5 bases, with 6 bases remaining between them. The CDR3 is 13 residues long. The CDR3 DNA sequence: TGTGCCAGCAGCTTACGGAATACCGGGGAGCTGTTTTTT. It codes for CASSLRNTGELFF.